This TCR beta chain came from a study of cytomegalovirus exposure and HLA in healthy donors. Study context: Genetic ancestry analysis placed about 80% of the approximately 390 donors that were genotyped in the Caucasian-associated cluster.

Germline V gene lookup returns CDR1 SGHAT and CDR2 FQNNGV. The V end lost 3 bases, the J end lost 6 bases, and 8 bases lay between the germline ends. This CDR3 is built from 12 residues. Regarding the study as a whole: Previous analysis showed most TCR beta V segments were productive about 87% or about 30% of the time.

Primers for the PCR totalled 60 Vbeta and 13 Jbeta. Method: immunoSEQ multiplex PCR; TCRdb's copy keeps in-frame clones and lacks some. The top ten hold about 15% of the sample, which has about 84,000 clones, around 68% seen once. Of note for this clone: As yet, its antigen is unknown.

The specimen sequenced was PBMCs. The genes are TRBV11-2 and TRBJ1-1, with a tentative D call TRBD1 (6 bases). The receptor comes from a woman aged 35 to 49 in good health and CMV-seropositive. CDR3 DNA: TGTGCCAGCAGCTTCAGGGGTTCTGAAGCTTTCTTT. Translating gives CASSFRGSEAFF.